The 8 T cell receptor beta chains presented below share a single source sample, sequenced in a study of vaccination effects on CD4 cells after COVID-19. Before sequencing took place, the ViraFEST assay used viral peptide pools to expand antigen-specific CD4+ T cells. Cells that had been cultured for roughly 9 days were the source of isolated CD4+ T cells. Participants received two doses of either the BNT162b2 or mRNA-1273 vaccine. For these receptors, no antigen is known. Only in-frame clones appear in the TCRdb table, and some are missing; sequencing was by immunoSEQ multiplex PCR. This sample has 25,000 to 35,000 clones, with 74% found just once. Sequenced material: CD4+ T cells from PBMCs cultured with HCoV-OC43 spike peptides, taken after COVID-19 vaccination. Documented subset: HCoV-OC43 spike overlapping peptide pool stimulation. Receptors were obtained from a human donor who received a COVID-19 vaccine.

This clone has just a few counts. The chain employs TRBV3-1 (or the pseudogene TRBV3-2) and TRBJ1-4; D remains unclear. The V and J ends lost 6 bases and 4 bases respectively, with 3 bases between them. The CDR3 has 11 amino acids. Germline loops: CDR1 LGHDT, CDR2 YNNKEL (reference sequence). The DNA for the CDR3 is TGTGCCAGCAGAGGTAATGAAAAACTGTTTTTT. This encodes CASRGNEKLFF.

The chain carries TRBV6-1 and TRBJ2-5; D perhaps matches TRBD1 (6 bases). Germline V CDR1 and CDR2: MNHNS, SASEGT. Trimming took 4 bases from V and 5 from J, leaving 20 bases between them. CDR3 length equals 16 residues. In DNA form, the CDR3 reads TGTGCCAGCAGTGGGCCAGGGGCCCAGAGTGAGGAGACCCAGTACTTC. Its translation: CASSGPGAQSEETQYF.

This chain links TRBV5-1 with TRBJ1-2; D gene ambiguous. Germline V CDR1 and CDR2: SGHRS, YFSETQ. Trimming removed 4 bases from V and 4 bases from J, with 11 bases in between. There are 13 residues in the CDR3. CDR3 sequence: CASSPRVSYGYTF. CDR3 nucleotides: TGCGCCAGCAGCCCCCGGGTGAGCTATGGCTACACCTTC.

This chain uses TRBV18 with TRBJ1-1, with 7 bases identical to TRBD1. Germline CDR1 reads KGHSH; CDR2 reads LQKENI. J lost 5 bases, V lost 1 base, and 10 bases had no gene match. This CDR3 has 16 amino acids. The CDR3 loop reads CASSPLAGGGGTEAFF. CDR3 sequence (DNA): TGTGCCAGCTCACCACTGGCAGGGGGTGGAGGGACTGAAGCTTTCTTT.

The chain is built from TRBV11-1 and TRBJ2-3; D might be TRBD2 (6 bases). Germline loops: CDR1 SGHAT, CDR2 FQDESV (reference sequence). The CDR3 sequence is 16 residues long. Trimming shortened V by 5 bases and J by 0 bases, and 15 bases separated the two germline ends. CDR3 residues: CASSPLSGPSTDTQYF. In DNA form, the CDR3 reads TGTGCCAGCAGCCCCCTTAGCGGTCCTAGCACAGATACGCAGTATTTT.

This chain uses TRBV10-2 with TRBJ2-2; 7 nucleotides agree with TRBD1. V gave up 10 bases and J gave up 7 bases; unmatched junction bases: 9. Germline assignment: CDR1 WSHSY and CDR2 SAAADI. The CDR3 is 13 residues long. CDR3 nucleotides: TGCGCCACCAAAGACAGGGCGGACGGGGAGCTGTTTTTT. This gives the protein CATKDRADGELFF.

The genes are TRBV12-2 and TRBJ2-7; the D call in the table, TRBD1, was not verified against the DNA. TRBV12-2 counts as a pseudogene. The CDR3 covers 14 residues. The CDR3 DNA reads as TGTGCAAGTCGCTATTTGGGACAGGGGGGCGAGCAGTACTTC. It translates to CASRYLGQGGEQYF.

The rearrangement links TRBV19 to TRBJ2-7; no firm D call. The germline CDR1 and CDR2 sequences are LNHDA and SQIVND (reference sequence). The CDR3 is 8 residues long. Written as DNA, the CDR3 is TGTGAAACCCAGGAGCAGTACTTC. Protein product: CETQEQYF.